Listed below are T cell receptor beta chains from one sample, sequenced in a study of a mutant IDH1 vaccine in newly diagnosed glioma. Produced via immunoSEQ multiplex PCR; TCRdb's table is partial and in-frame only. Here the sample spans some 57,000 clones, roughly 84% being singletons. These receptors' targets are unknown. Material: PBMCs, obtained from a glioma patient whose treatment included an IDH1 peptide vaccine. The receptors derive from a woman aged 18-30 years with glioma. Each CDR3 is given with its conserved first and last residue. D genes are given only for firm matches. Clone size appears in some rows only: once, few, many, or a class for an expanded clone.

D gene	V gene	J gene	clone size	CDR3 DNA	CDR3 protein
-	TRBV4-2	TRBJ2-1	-	TGTGCCAGCAGCCAATCTGAGTTTAGGAATGAGCAGTTCTTC	CASSQSEFRNEQFF
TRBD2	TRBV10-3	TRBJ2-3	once	TGTGCCATCACCCCGGGGGGAGATACGCAGTATTTT	CAITPGGDTQYF
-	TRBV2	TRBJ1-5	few	TGTGCCAGCAGTGAAAGCCACTATAGCAATCAGCCCCAGCATTTT	CASSESHYSNQPQHF
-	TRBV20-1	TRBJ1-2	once	TGCAGTGCCCGGACCCAAAAGGGCTACACCTTC	CSARTQKGYTF
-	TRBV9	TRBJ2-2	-	TGTGCCAGCAGCGTCGACACAAGGGCCGGGGAGCTGTTTTTT	CASSVDTRAGELFF
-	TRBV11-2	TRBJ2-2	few	TGTGCCAGCAGCTTATCAGGTGGCTTAGGGGAGCTGTTTTTT	CASSLSGGLGELFF
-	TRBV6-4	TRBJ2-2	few	TGTGCCAGCAGTGACAGGGGGACCGGGGAGCTGTTTTTT	CASSDRGTGELFF
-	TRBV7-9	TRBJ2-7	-	TGTGCCAGCAGCCCCCTCGCATCTAGTGGTTACGAGCAGTACTTC	CASSPLASSGYEQYF
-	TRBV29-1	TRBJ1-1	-	TGCAGCGTTGTTAACACTGAAGCTTTCTTT	CSVVNTEAFF
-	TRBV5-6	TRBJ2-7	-	TGTGCCAGCAGCTTGCTGGCACTCGCCTACGAGCAGTACTTC	CASSLLALAYEQYF
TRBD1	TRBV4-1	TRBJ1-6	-	TGCGCCAGCAGCTCCACTTCAGGGGGCTCCTATAATTCACCCCTCCACTTT	CASSSTSGGSYNSPLHF
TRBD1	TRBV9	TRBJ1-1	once	TGTGCCAGCAGCGTAGCCGGCCAGGGGGAAGATGTGAACACTGAAGCTTTCTTT	CASSVAGQGEDVNTEAFF
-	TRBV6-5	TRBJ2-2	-	TGTGCCAGCAGACAGGACAGCCCCACCGGGGAGCTGTTTTTT	CASRQDSPTGELFF
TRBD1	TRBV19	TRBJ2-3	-	TGTGCCAGTAGTACAAGTCTGGGGACAGGGGGGACAGATACGCAGTATTTT	CASSTSLGTGGTDTQYF
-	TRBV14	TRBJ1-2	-	TGTGCCAGCAGCCAAGGGAGGGGACCAAACTATGGCTACACCTTC	CASSQGRGPNYGYTF
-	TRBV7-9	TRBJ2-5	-	TGTGCCAGCCGCGGTACCATTTGGGGGGAGACCCAGTACTTC	CASRGTIWGETQYF
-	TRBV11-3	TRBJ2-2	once	TGTGCCAGCAGCTTGGGCCTCGGGGAGCTGTTTTTT	CASSLGLGELFF
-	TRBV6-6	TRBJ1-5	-	TGTGCCAGCAGTTACGATAGGACGGGGCCCCAGCATTTT	CASSYDRTGPQHF
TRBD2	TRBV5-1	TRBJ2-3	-	TGCGCCAGCAGCTTGGGGACTAGCGGGGGGCGTCCGCAGTATTTT	CASSLGTSGGRPQYF
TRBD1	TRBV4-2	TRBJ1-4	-	TGTGCCAGCAGCCAAGGTTCCCTGAGGGACAGGGAAACCGAAAAACTGTTTTTT	CASSQGSLRDRETEKLFF
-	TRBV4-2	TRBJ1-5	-	TGTGCCAGCAGCCTCAGGGGAGGGGGCAATCAGCCCCAGCATTTT	CASSLRGGGNQPQHF
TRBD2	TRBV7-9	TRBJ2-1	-	TGTGCCAGCAGCCCGATGGGGGGGTCGCGCGATGAGCAGTTCTTC	CASSPMGGSRDEQFF
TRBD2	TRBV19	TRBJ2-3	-	TGTGCCAGTAGAGCTATAGCGGGGACGTCTCCAGATACGCAGTATTTT	CASRAIAGTSPDTQYF
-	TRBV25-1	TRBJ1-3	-	TGTGCCAGCAGTGATGAAGGAATCTCTGGAAACACCATATATTTT	CASSDEGISGNTIYF